The next 21 T cell receptor beta chains were all read from a single sample in a study of T cell repertoires in cytomegalovirus infection (dated by TCRdb to between 2017 and 2020). The antigens these receptors bind are not known. This sample's treatment or condition label indicates: in vitro stimulation with specific CMV peptide epitopes to enrich CMV-specific T cells. Sequencing used an Illumina HiSeq 1500. TCRdb trimmed public reads at Q25 via fastp, called clones via MiXCR and kept in-frame beta chains. Rows are unified per CDR3 protein, each entry keeping the most common DNA and genes. This sample has about 770,000 distinct CDR3 sequences in its table, and 25% to 30% of those were observed once. The top ten hold under 15% of the sample. The sequencing used cultured CD8+ T cells from PBMCs, collected from culture after CMV antigen stimulation. These receptors were taken from a human donor in good health (CMV status not recorded). Some clones in this sample may be carry-over from other donors' samples.

This clonotype appeared a few times. The rearrangement uses TRBV24-1 and TRBJ1-5, with a possible D match to TRBD1 (6 bases). The length of the CDR3 is 16 residues. V lost 2 bases and J 2 bases, leaving 12 bases between the germline ends. The germline CDR1 and CDR2 sequences are KGHDR and SFDVKD. The chain's CDR3 is CATSDSRGSGNQPQHF. The CDR3 bases are TGTGCCACCAGTGATTCGAGGGGGTCGGGCAATCAGCCCCAGCATTTT.

The rearrangement joins TRBV6-5 to TRBJ2-5, with a possible D match to TRBD1 (5 bases). The ends were cut back, 4 bases at V and 1 base at J, with 13 bases in the middle. Germline V gives CDR1 MNHEY, CDR2 SVGAGI. CDR3 size: 15 residues. CDR3 region: CASSSAQGTQETQYF. The DNA for the CDR3 is TGTGCCAGCAGTTCAGCGCAGGGTACCCAAGAGACCCAGTACTTC.

The chain recombines TRBV11-2 with TRBJ1-1, with D possibly TRBD1 on 5 matching bases. This CDR3 has 16 amino acids. V was shortened by 5 bases and J by 3 bases, with 19 bases between the two germline ends. CDR1 is SGHAT and CDR2 is FQNNGV in the germline V gene. Here the CDR3 reads CASSPWRRDEDTEAFF. The CDR3 region has the DNA TGTGCCAGCAGCCCGTGGCGCAGGGATGAAGACACTGAAGCTTTCTTT. Based on the CDR3 plus reference TRBV11-2 and TRBJ1-1, the full variable domain is EAGVAQSPRYKIIEKRQSVAFWCNPISGHATLYWYQQILGQGPKLLIQFQNNGVVDDSQLPKDRFSAERLKGVDSTLKIQPAKLEDSAVYLCASSPWRRDEDTEAFFGQGTRLTVV.

This clonotype came up a few times. The chain is built from TRBV4-1 and TRBJ2-1; D gene unclear. This CDR3 contains 15 residues. The germline V gene has CDR1 MGHRA and CDR2 YSYEKL. V dropped 0 bases and J dropped 3 bases, with 9 bases sitting between them. CDR3 sequence: CASSQEATRYNEQFF. The CDR3 DNA sequence: TGCGCCAGCAGCCAAGAAGCGACCCGCTACAATGAGCAGTTCTTC.

This clonotype was seen more than once but under ten times. The chain links TRBV12-3 or TRBV12-4 to TRBJ2-1; D is ambiguous. CDR3 length: 15 amino acids. V was cut by 6 bases and J by 2 bases, with 14 bases left in between. The CDR3 DNA sequence: TGTGCCAGCAGGACTCTGGGCTTCCCCTACAATGAGCAGTTCTTC. Translating gives CASRTLGFPYNEQFF.

The chain has TRBV5-4 and TRBJ1-6; weak D call: TRBD1 (6 bases). The germline V gene has CDR1 SGHNT and CDR2 YYREEE (reference sequence). The CDR3 is 16 residues long. Deletions cut 1 base from V and 4 bases from J, with 12 bases between. CDR3 loop: CASSLFGQKYNSPLHF. The CDR3 bases are TGTGCCAGCAGCTTGTTTGGACAGAAGTATAATTCACCCCTCCACTTT.

The rearrangement uses TRBV10-3 and TRBJ2-5; perhaps TRBD2 as D (6 bases). The CDR3 is made up of 19 amino acids. V lost 0 bases and J 5 bases, leaving 25 bases between the germline ends. Germline CDR1 ENHRY, CDR2 SYGVKD. As DNA, the CDR3 is TGTGCCATCAGTGAGTCGATTCCCAGTGATAGCGGCCATTGGGAGACCCAGTACTTC. Amino acids: CAISESIPSDSGHWETQYF.

This clonotype occurred a few times. This chain links TRBV28 with TRBJ2-2, with D unresolved. The ends were cut back, 6 bases at V and 7 bases at J, with 9 bases in the middle. The CDR3 is 12 amino acids. Germline lookup yields CDR1 MDHEN and CDR2 SYDVKM. The CDR3 DNA sequence: TGTGCCAGCAGCCGGAAGAGCGGGGAGCTGTTTTTT. This translates into CASSRKSGELFF.

This clonotype was detected ten times or more. The CDR3 nucleotides are TGTGCCAGCAGTTCCGGGAAGGGAAAGGAGCAGTACGTC. This translates into CASSSGKGKEQYV. The chain has TRBV12-3 or TRBV12-4 and TRBJ2-7, with D possibly being TRBD2 (5 bases). The V end was cut by 4 bases, the J end by 7 bases, with 14 bases between. This CDR3 contains 13 residues.

The rearrangement uses TRBV5-1 and TRBJ2-1; D gene uncertain. The CDR3 sequence is 14 residues long. Germline assignment: CDR1 SGHRS and CDR2 YFSETQ. V gave up 5 bases and J gave up 0 bases, with 9 bases separating them. The CDR3 sequence: CASRDHSSYNEQFF. The CDR3 DNA sequence: TGCGCCAGCAGGGACCACAGCTCCTACAATGAGCAGTTCTTC.

This clonotype turned up a few times. V is TRBV12-3 or TRBV12-4 and J is TRBJ2-1; possibly TRBD1 for D (6 bases). V gave up 7 bases and J gave up 3 bases, with 10 bases separating them. The CDR3 has 13 residues. In DNA form, the CDR3 reads TGTGCCAGCATTAAAGGGGGCTACAATGAGCAGTTCTTC. Residues: CASIKGGYNEQFF.

The V gene is TRBV12-3 or TRBV12-4, the J gene TRBJ2-7; perhaps TRBD2 as D (5 bases). The CDR3 is made up of 15 amino acids. Deletions cut 5 bases from V and 5 bases from J, with 19 bases between. The CDR3 spells CASSARDPTPNEQYF. The CDR3 DNA follows: TGTGCCAGCAGTGCCCGGGATCCGACCCCCAACGAGCAGTACTTC.

The chain couples TRBV6-8 to TRBJ2-1, with 10 bases fitting TRBD2. The CDR3 contains 18 residues. J gave up 7 bases and V 2 bases, and 14 bases lay outside the gene matches. Germline V CDR1 and CDR2: MNHGY, SAAAGT. The chain's CDR3 is CASSYIAGGPRGLNEQFF. The CDR3 DNA is TGTGCCAGCAGTTACATAGCGGGGGGCCCCCGGGGTCTTAATGAGCAGTTCTTC.

This clonotype was picked up a small number of times. The rearrangement links TRBV11-3 to TRBJ1-6; 8 positions agree with TRBD1. V shed 6 bases, J shed 9 bases, and the junction held 7 bases outside the gene matches. Germline CDR1 and CDR2: SGHNT and YENEEA. CDR3 length: 14 residues. Here the CDR3 reads CASSAGQEGSPLHF. In DNA, the CDR3 is TGTGCCAGCAGTGCGGGACAGGAGGGTTCACCCCTCCACTTT.

The chain employs TRBV12-5 and TRBJ1-1; the D is unclear. The germline V gene has CDR1 LGHNT and CDR2 FRNRAP. CDR3 length: 12 amino acids. V lost 2 bases and J lost 10, with 11 bases in between. Written as DNA, the CDR3 is TGTGCTAGTGGTTTGCGAGAGGTTGGAGCTTTCTTT. Translation: CASGLREVGAFF.

The chain carries TRBV27 and TRBJ2-3, with a possible D match to TRBD2 (6 bases). The V and J ends lost 8 bases and 3 bases respectively, with 15 bases between them. Germline V CDR1 and CDR2: MNHEY, SMNVEV (reference sequence). The CDR3 totals 14 residues. The CDR3 loop reads CASGSGTGTDTQYF. Written as DNA, the CDR3 is TGTGCCAGCGGATCCGGGACTGGAACAGATACGCAGTATTTT.

The table lists this clonotype with many counts. The CDR3 nucleotides read TGTGCCAGCAGTGCCCCAGGGGTTGGAAATCAGCCCCAGCATTTT. This gives the protein CASSAPGVGNQPQHF. This chain connects TRBV12-3 or TRBV12-4 to TRBJ1-5; maybe TRBD1 (6 bases). This CDR3 is 15 amino acids long. V dropped 5 bases and J dropped 4 bases, with 15 bases sitting between them.

In its sample, this clonotype was seen a few times. V gene TRBV20-1 combines with J gene TRBJ2-2, with D tentatively TRBD2 (6 bases). The CDR3 is 13 amino acids. The germline V gene has CDR1 DFQATT and CDR2 SNEGSKA (reference sequence). V was trimmed by 4 bases and J by 6 bases, leaving 12 bases between them. CDR3 sequence reads: CSATSRLAGELFF. CDR3 sequence (DNA): TGCAGTGCTACCTCTCGACTAGCCGGGGAGCTGTTTTTT.

This clonotype has more than one count but fewer than ten. Likely a read error: the CDR3 ends without its conserved phenylalanine or tryptophan. It is unclear where the CDR3 begins or ends on the DNA, so no DNA is shown, and the CDR3 is as TCRdb lists it. Here the CDR3 reads CASSQDSGTSGTFL. The chain combines TRBV3-1 with TRBJ2-1; the table's D gene call, TRBD2, was not cross checked with the DNA. Termini included, the CDR3 measures 14 amino acids. Germline-derived CDR1 and CDR2 are LGHDT and YNNKEL (reference sequence).

This clonotype was seen a handful of times. The V call is TRBV5-6, the J call TRBJ1-2, with 9 bases that match TRBD1. V was pared by 4 bases and J by 8 bases, with 9 bases of the junction left unmatched. The CDR3 has 14 amino acids. Germline CDR1 is SGHDT and CDR2 is YYEEEE. CDR3 nucleotide sequence: TGTGCCAGCAGCACCTCGACAGGGGGTCAGGGCTACACCTTC. It specifies CASSTSTGGQGYTF.

This clonotype was observed a few times. The chain is built from TRBV15 and TRBJ2-6, with 7 positions matching TRBD2. Unmatched junction bases numbered 13, after V lost 5 bases and J lost 0 bases. The CDR3 extends over 19 amino acids. From germline, CDR1 is LNHNV and CDR2 YYDKDF (reference sequence). CDR3 DNA sequence: TGTGCCACCAGCTACGGGGTGGCAGGGAGGGCCTCTGGGGCCAACGTCCTGACTTTC. Translated, it gives CATSYGVAGRASGANVLTF.